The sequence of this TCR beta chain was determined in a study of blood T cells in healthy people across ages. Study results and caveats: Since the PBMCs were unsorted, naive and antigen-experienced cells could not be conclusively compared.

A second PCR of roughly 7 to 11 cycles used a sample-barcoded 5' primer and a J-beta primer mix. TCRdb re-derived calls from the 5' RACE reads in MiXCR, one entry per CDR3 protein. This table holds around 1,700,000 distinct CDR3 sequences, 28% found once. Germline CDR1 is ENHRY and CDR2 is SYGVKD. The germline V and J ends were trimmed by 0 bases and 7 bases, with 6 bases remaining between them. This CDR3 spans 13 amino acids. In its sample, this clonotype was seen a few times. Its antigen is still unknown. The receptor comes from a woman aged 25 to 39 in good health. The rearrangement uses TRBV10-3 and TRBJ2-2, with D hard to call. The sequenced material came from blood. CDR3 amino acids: CAISESKGGELFF. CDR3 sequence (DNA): TGTGCCATCAGTGAGTCGAAGGGCGGGGAGCTGTTTTTT.